This T cell receptor (beta chain) came from a study of cytomegalovirus exposure and HLA in healthy donors. Study-wide points: Most of the CMV-associated TCR beta chains (in a later analysis) appeared to be HLA-restricted.

PCR used 60 Vbeta primers and 13 Jbeta primers. Per the original data handling: A follow-up analysis tallied tens of millions of unique TCR beta chains, approximately 11 million shared. TCRdb keeps only in-frame clones here, not all; method: immunoSEQ multiplex PCR. The V and J calls and clone size were taken over from that table, and D and trimming were inferred from the DNA. The sample records roughly 80,000 clones, around 72% being singletons. To note about this clone: Its target is unknown.

Germline V gene data show CDR1 as SGHVS and CDR2 as FQNEAQ. The CDR3 consists of 13 residues. V was cut by 11 bases and J by 1 base, with 11 bases left in between. Sequencing used PBMCs. The rearrangement links TRBV7-8 to TRBJ2-2, with D perhaps TRBD1 (6 bases). The sequence was obtained from a woman in her thirties or forties in good health and CMV-seropositive. This CDR3 reads CAEGEWNTGELFF. CDR3 DNA sequence: TGTGCCGAGGGGGAGTGGAACACCGGGGAGCTGTTTTTT.